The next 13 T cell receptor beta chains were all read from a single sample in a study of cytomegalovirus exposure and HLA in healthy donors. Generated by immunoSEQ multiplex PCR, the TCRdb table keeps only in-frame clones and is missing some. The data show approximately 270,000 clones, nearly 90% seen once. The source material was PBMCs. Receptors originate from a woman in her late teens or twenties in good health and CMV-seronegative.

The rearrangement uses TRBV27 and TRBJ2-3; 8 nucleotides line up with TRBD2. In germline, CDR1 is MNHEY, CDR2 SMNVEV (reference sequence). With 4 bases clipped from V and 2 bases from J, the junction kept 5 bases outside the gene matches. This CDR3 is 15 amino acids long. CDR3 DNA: TGTGCCAGCAGTTCCTGGACTAGCCACACAGATACGCAGTATTTT. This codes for CASSSWTSHTDTQYF.

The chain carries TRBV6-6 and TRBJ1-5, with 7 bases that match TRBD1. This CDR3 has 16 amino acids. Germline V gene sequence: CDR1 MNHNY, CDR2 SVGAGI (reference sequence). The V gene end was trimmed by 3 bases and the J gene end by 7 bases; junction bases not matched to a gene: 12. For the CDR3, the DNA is TGTGCCAGCAGTTATTTACCCCTACAGGGGTGGCAGCCCCAGCATTTT. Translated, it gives CASSYLPLQGWQPQHF.

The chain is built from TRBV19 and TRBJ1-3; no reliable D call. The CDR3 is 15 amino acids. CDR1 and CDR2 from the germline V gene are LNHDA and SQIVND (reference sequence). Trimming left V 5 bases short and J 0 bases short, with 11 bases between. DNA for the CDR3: TGTGCCAGTAGTCCCACAGCAGACTCTGGAAACACCATATATTTT. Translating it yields CASSPTADSGNTIYF. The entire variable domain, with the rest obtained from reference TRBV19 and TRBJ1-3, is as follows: DGGITQSPKYLFRKEGQNVTLSCEQNLNHDAMYWYRQDPGQGLRLIYYSQIVNDFQKGDIAEGYSVSREKKESFPLTVTSAQKNPTAFYLCASSPTADSGNTIYFGEGSWLTVV.

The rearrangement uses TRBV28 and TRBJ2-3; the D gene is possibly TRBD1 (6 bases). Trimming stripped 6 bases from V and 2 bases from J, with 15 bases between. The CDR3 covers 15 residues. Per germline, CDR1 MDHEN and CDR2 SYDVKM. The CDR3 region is CASRSQGAPTDTQYF. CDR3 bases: TGTGCCAGCAGGTCACAGGGAGCCCCCACAGATACGCAGTATTTT.

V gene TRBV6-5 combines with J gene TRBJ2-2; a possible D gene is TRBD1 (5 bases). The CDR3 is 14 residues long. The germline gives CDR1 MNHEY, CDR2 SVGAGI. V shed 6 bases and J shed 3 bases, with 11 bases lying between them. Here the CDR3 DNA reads TGTGCCAGCAGACCCCGACAGTACACCGGGGAGCTGTTTTTT. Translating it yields CASRPRQYTGELFF.

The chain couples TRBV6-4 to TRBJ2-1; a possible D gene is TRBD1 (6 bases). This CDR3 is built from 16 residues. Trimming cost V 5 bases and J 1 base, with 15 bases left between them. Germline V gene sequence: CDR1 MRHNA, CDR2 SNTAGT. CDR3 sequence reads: CASSPQGLVSYNEQFF. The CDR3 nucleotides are TGTGCCAGCAGTCCACAGGGATTGGTGTCCTACAATGAGCAGTTCTTC.

The CDR3 sequence is CASSDRTGDYQPQHF. In nucleotides, the CDR3 is TGTGCCAGTAGTGATCGGACAGGCGATTATCAGCCCCAGCATTTT. The rearrangement links TRBV19 to TRBJ1-5; 7 bases align to TRBD1. V was pared by 5 bases and J by 5 bases, with 9 bases of the junction left unmatched. Germline V gene lookup returns CDR1 LNHDA and CDR2 SQIVND (reference sequence). CDR3 size: 15 residues. The entire variable domain, with the rest obtained from reference TRBV19 and TRBJ1-5, is as follows: DGGITQSPKYLFRKEGQNVTLSCEQNLNHDAMYWYRQDPGQGLRLIYYSQIVNDFQKGDIAEGYSVSREKKESFPLTVTSAQKNPTAFYLCASSDRTGDYQPQHFGDGTRLSIL.

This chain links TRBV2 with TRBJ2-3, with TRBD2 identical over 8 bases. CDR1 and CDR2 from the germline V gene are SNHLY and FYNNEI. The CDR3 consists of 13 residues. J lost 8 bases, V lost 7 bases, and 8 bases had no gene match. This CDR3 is CASNSPAGGTQYF. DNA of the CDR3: TGTGCCAGCAACTCCCCGGCGGGGGGTACGCAGTATTTT.

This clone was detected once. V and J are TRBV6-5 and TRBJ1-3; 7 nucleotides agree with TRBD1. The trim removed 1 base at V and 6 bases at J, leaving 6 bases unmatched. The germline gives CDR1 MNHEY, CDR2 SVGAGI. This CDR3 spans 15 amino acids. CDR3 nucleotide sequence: TGTGCCAGCAGTTACTATGACAGGGCTGAAAACACCATATATTTT. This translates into CASSYYDRAENTIYF.

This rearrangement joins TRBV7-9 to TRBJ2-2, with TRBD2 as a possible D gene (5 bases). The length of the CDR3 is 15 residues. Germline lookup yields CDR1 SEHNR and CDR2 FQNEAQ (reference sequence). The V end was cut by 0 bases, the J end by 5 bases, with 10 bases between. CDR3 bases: TGTGCCAGCAGCTTAGCGGGGAGAGGGACCGGGGAGCTGTTTTTT. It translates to CASSLAGRGTGELFF.

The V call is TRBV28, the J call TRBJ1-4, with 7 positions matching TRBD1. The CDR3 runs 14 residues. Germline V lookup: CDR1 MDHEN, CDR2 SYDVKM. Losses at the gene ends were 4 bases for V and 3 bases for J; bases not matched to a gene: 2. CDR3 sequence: CASSSTGSNEKLFF. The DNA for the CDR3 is TGTGCCAGCAGTTCGACAGGGTCTAATGAAAAACTGTTTTTT.

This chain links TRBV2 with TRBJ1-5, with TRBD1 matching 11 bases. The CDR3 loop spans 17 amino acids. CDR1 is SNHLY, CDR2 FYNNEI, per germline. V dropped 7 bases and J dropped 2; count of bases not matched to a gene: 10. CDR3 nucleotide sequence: TGTGCCAGCAACCAATGGACAGGGGGCACGGGCAATCAGCCCCAGCATTTT. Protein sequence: CASNQWTGGTGNQPQHF.

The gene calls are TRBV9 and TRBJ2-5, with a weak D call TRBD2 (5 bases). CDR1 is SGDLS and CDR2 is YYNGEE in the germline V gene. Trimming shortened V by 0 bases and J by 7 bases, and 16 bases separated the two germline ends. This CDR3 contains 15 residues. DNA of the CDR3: TGTGCCAGCAGCGTAGCTGACTATCCCCCGGGGACCCAGTACTTC. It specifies CASSVADYPPGTQYF.